This entry is about one T cell receptor beta chain. Its target antigen remains unknown. Qualities for individual bases were not recorded, and no much larger clone is one base off. TCRdb shows the sequencer as Illumina NovaSeq 6000. TCR cDNA was synthesized by 5'RACE template switching, which introduced a universal primer site and unique molecular identifiers. Priming of cDNA synthesis was performed from both the TCR alpha and TCR beta constant segments. Libraries were amplified in two PCR steps, with sample barcodes and sequencing adapters added in the second step. Libraries were sequenced on Illumina HiSeq 2500 (2x100 bp) or NovaSeq (2x150 bp). Turning to the authors' computational methods: Reads were demultiplexed and collapsed into UMI consensus sequences with MIGEC, and V(D)J alignment was performed with MiXCR. Using edgeR on replicate PBMC samples, clonotypes were called vaccine-responding if FDR was below 0.01 and the log2 fold change was above 5 up to day 15. Each bulk clonotype was labeled CD4 or CD8 based on which sequenced repertoire, CD4 or CD8, contained the clonotype at higher abundance. TCRdb reprocessing: public reads trimmed at Q25 with fastp, clones called with MiXCR, in-frame beta chains kept. Each record represents a unique CDR3 protein, reported with the most common genes and DNA among its rows. These V and J calls are TCRdb output, not the study's own analysis. The sample table shows 95,000 to 150,000 distinct CDR3 sequences, and under 9% are seen once. The ten biggest clones cover roughly 43% of the sample.

CDR1 and CDR2, per the germline V gene (reference sequence), are SGHNT and YYREEE. Its CDR3 holds 13 amino acids, cysteine through phenylalanine. Only the CDR3 region is kept as DNA, spanning 39 bases read in frame from base 1. V is pruned by 5 bases and J by 7 bases, leaving 9 bases of the junction without a gene match. This sample was included in a study of T cells after yellow fever vaccination (dated by TCRdb to 2018 to 2020). About the investigation overall: Libraries from fractions with low cell numbers were prepared with the SMART-Seq v4 Ultra Low Input RNA kit. Two healthy male donors, one aged 18 to 30 and one aged 30 to 40 years, made up the cohort. Blood was collected at multiple timepoints before and after primary and secondary immunization, and bulk PBMC replicates and cell subsets were isolated. Bulk TCR alpha and beta repertoires were sequenced longitudinally to track T-cell clones before and after primary and booster YFV17D yellow fever vaccination. What the work shows at the level of the full study, not this receptor alone: Most clones expanded after primary vaccination (around 96% of CD4 and 70% to 90% of CD8) were re-detected after the booster, suggesting that broad memory maintenance occurred. The study included only a couple of donors, which limits how far the findings can be generalized. Compared with the primary T-cell response, the secondary T-cell response was faster but weaker, reaching its peak on day 5 rather than on day 15. Because abundant contaminating clonotypes from the bulk population could be contained in FACS-sorted repertoires, computational filtering was required. A small share of clonotypes was detected in both CD4 and CD8 compartments, with the overlap likely arising from convergent recombination.

The treatment or condition label, as the study defines it: live attenuated yellow fever vaccine strain. PBMCs were isolated from peripheral blood using a standard Ficoll-Paque protocol. Dynabeads CD4 and CD8 positive selection kits were used to isolate the CD4 and CD8 T-cell fractions. RNA was extracted with TriZol from bulk PBMCs, CD4 and CD8 fractions, and dextramer-positive and dextramer-negative fractions. This TCR came from a man in his late teens or twenties who received the YFV17D yellow fever vaccine. The specimen comprised CD8+ T cells sorted from PBMCs, sampled on the day of the yellow fever booster vaccination. This chain joins TRBV5-4 to TRBJ2-7; the central 7 bases match TRBD1. The DNA sequence is as follows: TGTGCCAGCAGTTTTGATACAGGGGAGGAGCAGTACTTC. It codes for CASSFDTGEEQYF.